A single sample is the source of the 2 T cell receptor beta chains below, sequenced in a study of blood T cells in healthy people across ages. Combining a sample-barcoded 5' primer with a J-beta primer mix, a second PCR ran for roughly 6 to 12 cycles. TCRdb reprocessed the 5' RACE reads via MiXCR and lists one record per CDR3 protein. The sample carries hundreds of thousands of distinct CDR3 sequences, around 21% recorded once. The sequencing input was blood. These receptors all stem from a man in his 70s in good health.

The chain joins TRBV10-2 to TRBJ2-3; 11 bases map to TRBD2. The CDR3 is made up of 15 amino acids. The J segment lost 6 bases and the V segment lost 6 bases, leaving 8 bases of the junction unmatched. Germline values: CDR1 WSHSY, CDR2 SAAADI. For the CDR3, the DNA is TGCGCCAGCAGCGTAGCGGGAGGGCGAGTGGATACGCAGTATTTT. This sequence encodes CASSVAGGRVDTQYF.

This clonotype was seen only a few times. The rearrangement uses TRBV20-1 and TRBJ1-4; 9 bases line up with TRBD1. J was trimmed by 8 bases and V by 0 bases; bases with no gene match: 10. Germline lookup yields CDR1 DFQATT and CDR2 SNEGSKA (reference sequence). The CDR3 length is 16 residues. CDR3 DNA sequence: TGCAGTGCTAGAGAGCCGCGACAGGGGGGAAAGGAAAAACTGTTTTTT. Translating gives CSAREPRQGGKEKLFF.